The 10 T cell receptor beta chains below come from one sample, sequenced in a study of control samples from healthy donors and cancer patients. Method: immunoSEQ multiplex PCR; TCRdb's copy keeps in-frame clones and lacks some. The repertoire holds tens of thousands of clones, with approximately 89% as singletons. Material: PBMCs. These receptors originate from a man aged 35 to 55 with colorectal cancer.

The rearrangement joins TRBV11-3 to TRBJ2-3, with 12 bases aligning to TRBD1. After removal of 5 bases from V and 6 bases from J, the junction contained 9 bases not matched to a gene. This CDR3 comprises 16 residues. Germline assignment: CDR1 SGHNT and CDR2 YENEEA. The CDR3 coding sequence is TGTGCCAGCAGCGCTACCGGGACAGGGGGCTACGATACGCAGTATTTT. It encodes CASSATGTGGYDTQYF.

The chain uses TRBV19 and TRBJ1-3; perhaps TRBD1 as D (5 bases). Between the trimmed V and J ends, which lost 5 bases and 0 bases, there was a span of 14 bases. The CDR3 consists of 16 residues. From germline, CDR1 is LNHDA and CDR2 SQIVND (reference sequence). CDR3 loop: CASSLPGRFSGNTIYF. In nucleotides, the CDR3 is TGTGCCAGTAGTCTCCCGGGGCGGTTCTCTGGAAACACCATATATTTT.

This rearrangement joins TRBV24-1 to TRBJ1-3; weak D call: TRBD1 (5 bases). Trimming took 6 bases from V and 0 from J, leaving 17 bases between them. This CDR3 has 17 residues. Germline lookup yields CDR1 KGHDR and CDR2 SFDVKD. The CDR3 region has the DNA TGTGCCACCAGTTTACCTGAGGGGCTACCCTCTGGAAACACCATATATTTT. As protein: CATSLPEGLPSGNTIYF.

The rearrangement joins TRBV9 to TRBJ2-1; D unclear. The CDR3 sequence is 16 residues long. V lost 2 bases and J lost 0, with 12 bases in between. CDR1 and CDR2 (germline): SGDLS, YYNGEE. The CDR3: CASSVLGGSSYNEQFF. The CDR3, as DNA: TGTGCCAGCAGCGTCTTAGGCGGAAGCTCCTACAATGAGCAGTTCTTC.

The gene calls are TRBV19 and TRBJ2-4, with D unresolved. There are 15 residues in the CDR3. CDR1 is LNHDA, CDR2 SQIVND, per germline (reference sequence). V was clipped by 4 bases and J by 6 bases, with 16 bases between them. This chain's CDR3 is CASSTTRQPINIQYF. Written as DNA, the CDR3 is TGTGCCAGTAGTACGACCCGGCAGCCCATAAACATTCAGTACTTC.

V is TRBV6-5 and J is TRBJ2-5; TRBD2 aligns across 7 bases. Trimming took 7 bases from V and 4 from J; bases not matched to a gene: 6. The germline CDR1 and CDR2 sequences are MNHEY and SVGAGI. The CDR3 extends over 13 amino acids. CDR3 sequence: CASKRLARETQYF. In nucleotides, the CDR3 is TGTGCCAGCAAGAGACTAGCACGAGAGACCCAGTACTTC.

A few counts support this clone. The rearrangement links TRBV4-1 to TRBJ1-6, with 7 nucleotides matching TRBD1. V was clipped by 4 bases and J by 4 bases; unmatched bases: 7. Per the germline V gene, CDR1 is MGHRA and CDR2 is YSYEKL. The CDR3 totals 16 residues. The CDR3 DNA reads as TGCGCCAGCAGCCCACTGGGGACAGTGTATAATTCACCCCTCCACTTT. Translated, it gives CASSPLGTVYNSPLHF.

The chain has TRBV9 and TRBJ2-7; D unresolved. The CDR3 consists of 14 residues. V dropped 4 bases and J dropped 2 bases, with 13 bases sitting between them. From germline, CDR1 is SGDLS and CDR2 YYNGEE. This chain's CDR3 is CASSPRTSAYEQYF. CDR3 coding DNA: TGTGCCAGCAGCCCTCGGACGAGTGCCTACGAGCAGTACTTC.

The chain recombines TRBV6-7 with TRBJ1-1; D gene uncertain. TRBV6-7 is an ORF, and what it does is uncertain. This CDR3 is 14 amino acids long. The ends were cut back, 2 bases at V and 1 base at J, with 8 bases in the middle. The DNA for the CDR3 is TGTGCCAGCAGTTACAGTGGGGAGAACACTGAAGCTTTCTTT. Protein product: CASSYSGENTEAFF.

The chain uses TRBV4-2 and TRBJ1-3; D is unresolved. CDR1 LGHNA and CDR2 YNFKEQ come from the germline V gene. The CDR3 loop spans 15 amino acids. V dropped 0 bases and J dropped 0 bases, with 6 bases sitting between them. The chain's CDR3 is CASSQDALSGNTIYF. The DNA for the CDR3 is TGTGCCAGCAGCCAAGATGCGCTCTCTGGAAACACCATATATTTT.